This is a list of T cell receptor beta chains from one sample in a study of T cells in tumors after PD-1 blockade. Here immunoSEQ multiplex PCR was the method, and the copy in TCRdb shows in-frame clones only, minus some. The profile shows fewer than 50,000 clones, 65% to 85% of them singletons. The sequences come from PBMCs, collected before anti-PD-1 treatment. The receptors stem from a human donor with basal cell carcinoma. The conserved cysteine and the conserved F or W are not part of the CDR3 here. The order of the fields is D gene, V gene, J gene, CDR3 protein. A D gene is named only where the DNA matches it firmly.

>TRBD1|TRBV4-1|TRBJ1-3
ASSHQTGGGNTIY
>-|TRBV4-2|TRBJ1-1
ASSQSTVTGSEAF
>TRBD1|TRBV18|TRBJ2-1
ASSPPKGQSSEQF
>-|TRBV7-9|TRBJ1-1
ASRVRENTEAF
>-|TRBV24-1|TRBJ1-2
ATLDGHYGYT
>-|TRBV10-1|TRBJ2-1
ASSSRGRGRNEQF
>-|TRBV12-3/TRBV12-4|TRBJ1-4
ASSLNGGKLF
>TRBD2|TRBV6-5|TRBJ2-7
ASTLRLAGNYEQY
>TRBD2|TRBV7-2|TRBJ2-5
ASSYPSGGIKETQY
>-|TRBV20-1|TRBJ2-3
SARGGDTQY
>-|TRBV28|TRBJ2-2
ASSLEWGDTGELF
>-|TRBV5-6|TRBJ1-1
ASSLDRTKEVGTEAF
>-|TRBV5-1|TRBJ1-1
ASSHSPGSAEAF
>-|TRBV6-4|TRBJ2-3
ASSDFGDGVGTDTQY
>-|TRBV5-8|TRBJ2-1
ASSPSDRPSSYNEQF
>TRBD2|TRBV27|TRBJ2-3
ASSLYPGLAGGTDTQY
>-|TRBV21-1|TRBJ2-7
ASSKGWDDEQY
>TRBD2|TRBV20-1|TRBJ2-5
SAGGLAWETQY
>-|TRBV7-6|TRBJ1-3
ASSFGGLSGNTIY
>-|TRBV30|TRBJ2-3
AWSVSGGDTQY
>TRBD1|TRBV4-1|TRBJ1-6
ASSLRQGENSPLH
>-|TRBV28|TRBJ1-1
ASSELRGDGNTEAF
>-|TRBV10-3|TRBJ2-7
AISGGALDEQY
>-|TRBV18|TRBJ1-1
ASSPMGNTEAF
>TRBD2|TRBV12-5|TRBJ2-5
ASGLGTSGETQY
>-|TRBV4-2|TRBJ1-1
ASSQGFPIMNTEAF
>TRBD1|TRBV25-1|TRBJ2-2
ASSELGTANTGELF
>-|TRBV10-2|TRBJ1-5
ASKGEGTQGQPQH
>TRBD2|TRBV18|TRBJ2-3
ASFTGAGGADTQY
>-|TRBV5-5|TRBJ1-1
ASSQVRSNTEAF
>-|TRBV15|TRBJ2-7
ATGDSYYEQY
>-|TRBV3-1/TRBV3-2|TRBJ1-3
ASSQAGAGNTIY
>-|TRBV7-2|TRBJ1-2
ASSLGQGYGYT
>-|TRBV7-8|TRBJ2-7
ASSRHGGSYEQY
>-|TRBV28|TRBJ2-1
ASSLRLKMGNEQF
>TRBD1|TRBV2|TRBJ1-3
ASSTGDGNTIY
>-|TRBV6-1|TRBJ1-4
ASSEDGTRGEKLF
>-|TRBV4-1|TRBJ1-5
ASSQDSGYNQPQH
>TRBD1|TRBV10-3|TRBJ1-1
AISGGQGKNTEAF
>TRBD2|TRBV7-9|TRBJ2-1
ASSSGLAEYNEQF
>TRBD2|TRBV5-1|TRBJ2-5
ASSLNSGGPFETQY
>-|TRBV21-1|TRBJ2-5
VSGLNGTGTRETQY
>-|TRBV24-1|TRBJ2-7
ATSPGDRRTYEQY
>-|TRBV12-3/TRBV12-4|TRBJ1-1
ASSFGNTEAF
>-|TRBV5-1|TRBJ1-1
ASSPGDLGPAPNTEAF
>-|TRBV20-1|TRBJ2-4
SASEGDKNIQY
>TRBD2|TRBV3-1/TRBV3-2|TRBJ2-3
ASSQGAGGTDTQY
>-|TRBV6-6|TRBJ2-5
ASSPLGQETQY
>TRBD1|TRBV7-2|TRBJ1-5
ASSADRGSNQPQH
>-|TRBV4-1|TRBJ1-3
ASSQGQVSGNTIY
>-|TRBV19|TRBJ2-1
ASSIQGGWGNEQF